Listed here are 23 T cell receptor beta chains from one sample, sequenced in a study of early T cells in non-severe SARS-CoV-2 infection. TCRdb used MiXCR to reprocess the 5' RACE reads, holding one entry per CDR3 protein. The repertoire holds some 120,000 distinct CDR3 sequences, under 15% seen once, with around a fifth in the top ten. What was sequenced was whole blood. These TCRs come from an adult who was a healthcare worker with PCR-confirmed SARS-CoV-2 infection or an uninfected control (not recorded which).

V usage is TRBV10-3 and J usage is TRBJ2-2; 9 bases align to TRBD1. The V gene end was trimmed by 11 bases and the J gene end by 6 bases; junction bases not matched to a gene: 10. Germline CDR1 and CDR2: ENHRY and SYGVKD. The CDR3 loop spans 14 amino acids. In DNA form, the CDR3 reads TGTGCCTACCGGGACAGGGATGTGGCCGGGGAGCTGTTTTTT. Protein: CAYRDRDVAGELFF.

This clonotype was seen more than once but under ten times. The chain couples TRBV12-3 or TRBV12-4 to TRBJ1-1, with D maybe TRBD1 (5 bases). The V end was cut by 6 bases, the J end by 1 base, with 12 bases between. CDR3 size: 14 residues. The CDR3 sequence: CASRFRAPNTEAFF. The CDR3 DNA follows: TGTGCCAGCAGGTTCAGGGCCCCGAACACTGAAGCTTTCTTT.

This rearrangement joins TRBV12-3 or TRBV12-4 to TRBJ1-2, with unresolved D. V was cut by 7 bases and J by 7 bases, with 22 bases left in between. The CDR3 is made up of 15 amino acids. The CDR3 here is CASTTEARRAAGYTF. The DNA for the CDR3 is TGTGCCAGCACCACTGAGGCAAGAAGGGCGGCTGGCTACACCTTC.

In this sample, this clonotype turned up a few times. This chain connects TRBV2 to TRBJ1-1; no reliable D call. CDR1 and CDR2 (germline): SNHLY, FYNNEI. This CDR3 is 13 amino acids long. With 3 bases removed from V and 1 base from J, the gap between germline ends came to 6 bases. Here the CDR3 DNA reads TGTGCCAGCAGTGAGGGAGAGAACACTGAAGCTTTCTTT. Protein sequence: CASSEGENTEAFF.

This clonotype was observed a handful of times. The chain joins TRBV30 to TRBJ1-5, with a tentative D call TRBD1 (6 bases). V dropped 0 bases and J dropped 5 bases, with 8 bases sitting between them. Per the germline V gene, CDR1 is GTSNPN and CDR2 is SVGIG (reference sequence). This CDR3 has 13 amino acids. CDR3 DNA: TGTGCCTGGAGTGTAAACAGGGATCAGCCCCAGCATTTT. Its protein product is CAWSVNRDQPQHF.

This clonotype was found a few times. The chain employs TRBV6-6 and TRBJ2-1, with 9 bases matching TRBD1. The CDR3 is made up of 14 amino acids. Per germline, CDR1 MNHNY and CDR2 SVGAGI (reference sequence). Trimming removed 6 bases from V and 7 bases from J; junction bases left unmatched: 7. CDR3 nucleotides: TGTGCCAGCAGCTCACAGGGGGCCCTGAATGAGCAGTTCTTC. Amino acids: CASSSQGALNEQFF.

CDR3 protein: CAIREVTGQPQHF. CDR3 nucleotides: TGTGCCATCAGGGAGGTGACAGGGCAGCCCCAGCATTTT. The chain has TRBV10-3 and TRBJ1-5; 7 bases map to TRBD1. This CDR3 is 13 amino acids long. The J segment lost 7 bases and the V segment lost 6 bases, leaving 6 bases of the junction unmatched. From germline, CDR1 is ENHRY and CDR2 SYGVKD.

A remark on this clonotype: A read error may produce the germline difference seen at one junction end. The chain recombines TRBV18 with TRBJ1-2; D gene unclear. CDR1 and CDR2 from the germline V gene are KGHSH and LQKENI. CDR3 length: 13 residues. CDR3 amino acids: CASSQSVNYDYTF. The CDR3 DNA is TGTGCCAGCTCACAATCCGTAAACTATGACTACACCTTC.

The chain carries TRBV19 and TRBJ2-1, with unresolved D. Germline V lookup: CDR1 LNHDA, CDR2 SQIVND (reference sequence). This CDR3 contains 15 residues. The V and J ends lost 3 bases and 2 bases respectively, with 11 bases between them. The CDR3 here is CASSIQGLTYNEQFF. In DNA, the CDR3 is TGTGCCAGTAGTATTCAAGGGTTAACCTACAATGAGCAGTTCTTC.

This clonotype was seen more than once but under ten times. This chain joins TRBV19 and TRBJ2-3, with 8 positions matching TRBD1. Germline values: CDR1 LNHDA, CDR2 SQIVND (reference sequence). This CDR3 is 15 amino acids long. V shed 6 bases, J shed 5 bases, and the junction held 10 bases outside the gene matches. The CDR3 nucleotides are TGTGCCAGTAGCCCAGGGGGCTCGGATCAAGATACGCAGTATTTT. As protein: CASSPGGSDQDTQYF. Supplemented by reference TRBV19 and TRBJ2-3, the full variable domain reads DGGITQSPKYLFRKEGQNVTLSCEQNLNHDAMYWYRQDPGQGLRLIYYSQIVNDFQKGDIAEGYSVSREKKESFPLTVTSAQKNPTAFYLCASSPGGSDQDTQYFGPGTRLTVL.

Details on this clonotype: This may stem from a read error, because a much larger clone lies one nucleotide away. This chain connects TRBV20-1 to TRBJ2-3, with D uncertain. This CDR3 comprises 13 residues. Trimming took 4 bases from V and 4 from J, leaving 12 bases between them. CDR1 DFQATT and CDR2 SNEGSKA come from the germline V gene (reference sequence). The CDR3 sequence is CSAKGISSDTQYF. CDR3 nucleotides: TGCAGTGCTAAGGGTATTAGCTCAGATACGCAGTATTTT.

This CDR3 reads CASSSGGQGANIQYF. The CDR3 DNA follows: TGTGCCAGCAGTTCCGGGGGACAGGGGGCGAACATTCAGTACTTC. The chain recombines TRBV28 with TRBJ2-4, with TRBD1 identical over 12 bases. The germline gives CDR1 MDHEN, CDR2 SYDVKM. V lost 4 bases, J lost 7 bases, and 5 bases stayed unmatched. This CDR3 region has 15 residues.

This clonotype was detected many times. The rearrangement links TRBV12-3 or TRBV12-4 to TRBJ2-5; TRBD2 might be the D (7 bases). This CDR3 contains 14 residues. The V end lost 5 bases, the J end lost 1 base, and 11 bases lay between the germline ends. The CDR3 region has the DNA TGTGCCAGCAGTCCACGGGGGGCCCAAGAGACCCAGTACTTC. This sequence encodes CASSPRGAQETQYF.

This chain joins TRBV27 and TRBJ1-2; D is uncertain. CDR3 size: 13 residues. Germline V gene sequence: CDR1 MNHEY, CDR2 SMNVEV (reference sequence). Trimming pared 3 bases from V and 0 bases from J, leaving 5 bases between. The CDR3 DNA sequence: TGTGCCAGCAGTTTGCGCCCTAACTATGGCTACACCTTC. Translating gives CASSLRPNYGYTF.

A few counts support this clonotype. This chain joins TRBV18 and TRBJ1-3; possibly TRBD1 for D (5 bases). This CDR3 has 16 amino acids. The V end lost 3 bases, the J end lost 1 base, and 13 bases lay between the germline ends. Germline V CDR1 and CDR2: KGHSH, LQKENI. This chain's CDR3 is CASSPNKQGSGNTIYF. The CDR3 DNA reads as TGTGCCAGCTCACCGAATAAGCAGGGTTCTGGAAACACCATATATTTT.

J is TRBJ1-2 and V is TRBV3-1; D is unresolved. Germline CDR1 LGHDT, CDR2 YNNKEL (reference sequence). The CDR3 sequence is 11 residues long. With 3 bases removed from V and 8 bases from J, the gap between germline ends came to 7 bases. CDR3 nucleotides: TGTGCCAGCAGCCATAGGGAAGGCTACACCTTC. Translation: CASSHREGYTF.

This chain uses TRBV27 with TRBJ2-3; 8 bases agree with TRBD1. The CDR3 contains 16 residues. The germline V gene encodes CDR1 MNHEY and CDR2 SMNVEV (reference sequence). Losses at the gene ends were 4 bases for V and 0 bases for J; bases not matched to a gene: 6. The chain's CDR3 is CASSSRTGMSTDTQYF. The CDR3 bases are TGTGCCAGCAGTTCTCGGACAGGGATGAGCACAGATACGCAGTATTTT.

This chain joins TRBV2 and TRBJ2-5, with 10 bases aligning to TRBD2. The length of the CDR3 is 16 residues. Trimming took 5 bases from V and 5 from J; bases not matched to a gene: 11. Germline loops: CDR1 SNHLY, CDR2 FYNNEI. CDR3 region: CASSLGVAGGSETQYF. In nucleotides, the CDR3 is TGTGCCAGCAGTTTGGGAGTAGCGGGGGGCAGCGAGACCCAGTACTTC. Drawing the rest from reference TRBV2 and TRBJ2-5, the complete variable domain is EPEVTQTPSHQVTQMGQEVILRCVPISNHLYFYWYRQILGQKVEFLVSFYNNEISEKSEIFDDQFSVERPDGSNFTLKIRSTKLEDSAMYFCASSLGVAGGSETQYFGPGTRLLVL.

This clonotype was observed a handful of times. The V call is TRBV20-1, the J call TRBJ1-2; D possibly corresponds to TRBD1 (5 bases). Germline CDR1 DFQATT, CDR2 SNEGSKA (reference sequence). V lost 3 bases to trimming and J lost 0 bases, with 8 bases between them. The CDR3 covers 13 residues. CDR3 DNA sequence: TGCAGTGCTAGCGGGGGATCTAACTATGGCTACACCTTC. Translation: CSASGGSNYGYTF.

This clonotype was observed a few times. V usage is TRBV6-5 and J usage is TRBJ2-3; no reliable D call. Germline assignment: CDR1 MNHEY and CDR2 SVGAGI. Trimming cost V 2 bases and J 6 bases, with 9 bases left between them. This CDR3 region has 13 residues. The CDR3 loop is CASSYTIRDTQYF. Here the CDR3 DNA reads TGTGCCAGCAGTTACACGATAAGGGATACGCAGTATTTT.

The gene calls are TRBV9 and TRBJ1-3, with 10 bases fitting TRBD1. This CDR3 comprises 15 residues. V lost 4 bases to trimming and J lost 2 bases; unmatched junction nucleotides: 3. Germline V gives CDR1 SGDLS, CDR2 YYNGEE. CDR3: CASSLGQGTGNTIYF. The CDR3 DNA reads TGTGCCAGCAGCTTGGGACAGGGGACTGGAAACACCATATATTTT. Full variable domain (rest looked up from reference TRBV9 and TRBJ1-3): DSGVTQTPKHLITATGQRVTLRCSPRSGDLSVYWYQQSLDQGLQFLIQYYNGEERAKGNILERFSAQQFPDLHSELNLSSLELGDSALYFCASSLGQGTGNTIYFGEGSWLTVV.

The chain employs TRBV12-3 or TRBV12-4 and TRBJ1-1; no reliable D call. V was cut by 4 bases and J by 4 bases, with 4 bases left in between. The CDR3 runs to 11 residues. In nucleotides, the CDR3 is TGTGCCAGCAGTTACAGCACTGAAGCTTTCTTT. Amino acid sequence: CASSYSTEAFF.

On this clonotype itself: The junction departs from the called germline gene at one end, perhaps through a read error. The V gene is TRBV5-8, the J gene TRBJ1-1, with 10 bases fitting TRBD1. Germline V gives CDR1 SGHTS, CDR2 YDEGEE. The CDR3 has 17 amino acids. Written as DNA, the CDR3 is TGTGTCAGCAGCCCGGGACAGGGGTCCTTCATGAACACTGAAGCTTTCTTT. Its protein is CVSSPGQGSFMNTEAFF.